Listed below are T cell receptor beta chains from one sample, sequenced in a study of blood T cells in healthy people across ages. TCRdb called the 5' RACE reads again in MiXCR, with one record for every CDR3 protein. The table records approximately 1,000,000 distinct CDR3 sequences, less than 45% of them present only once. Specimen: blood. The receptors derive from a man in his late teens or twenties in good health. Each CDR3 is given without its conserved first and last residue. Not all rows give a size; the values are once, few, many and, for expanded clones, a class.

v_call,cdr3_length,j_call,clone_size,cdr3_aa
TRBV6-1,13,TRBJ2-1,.,ASSERRQGGDEQF
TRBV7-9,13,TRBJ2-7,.,ASSPTEGSSYEQY
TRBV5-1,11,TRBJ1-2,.,ASSLDSQGGYT
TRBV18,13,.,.,ASSPTGMVRETQY
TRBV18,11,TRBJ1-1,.,ASSLDRAGNAF
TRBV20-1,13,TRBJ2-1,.,SASRVGRPYNEQF
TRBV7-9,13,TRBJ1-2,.,ASTARGGRDYGYT
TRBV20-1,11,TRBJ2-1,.,SADPGGGDEQF
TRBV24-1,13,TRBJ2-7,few,ATSDPSGSYNEQY
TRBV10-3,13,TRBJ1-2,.,AIRNTSGGLVGYT
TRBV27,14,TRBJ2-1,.,ASSPRTGPLDNEQF
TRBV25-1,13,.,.,ASSEMGGGGETQY
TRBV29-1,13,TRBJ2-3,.,SVGAGGRLSDTQY
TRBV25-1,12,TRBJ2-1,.,ASRVGTGPNEQF
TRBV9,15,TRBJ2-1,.,ASSVAIGEDRSSEQF
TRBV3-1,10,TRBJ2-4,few,ASSQTKNIQY
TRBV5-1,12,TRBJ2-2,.,ASSLQMNTGELF
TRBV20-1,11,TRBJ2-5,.,SASRLAGVEQY
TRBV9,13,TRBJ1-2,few,ASSVADRLYYGYT
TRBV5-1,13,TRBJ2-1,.,ASSVGQGQYNEQF
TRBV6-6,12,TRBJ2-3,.,ASKAPMNTDTQY
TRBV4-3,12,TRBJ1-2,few,ASSQDLGVYGYT
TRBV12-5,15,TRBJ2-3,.,ASGLSKLAGLTDTQY
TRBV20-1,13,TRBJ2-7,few,SARDLSQVTVEQY
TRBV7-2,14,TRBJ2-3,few,ASSLLPGTSTDTQY
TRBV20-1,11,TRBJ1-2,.,SAKDRGCYGYT